This is a list of T cell receptor beta chains from one sample in a study of cytomegalovirus exposure and HLA in healthy donors. The repertoire was sequenced with immunoSEQ multiplex PCR; TCRdb's copy has only in-frame clones and lacks some. The repertoire consists of about 150,000 clones, with just under 80% occurring once and the leading ten covering 7%. Sequenced input: PBMCs. Receptors originate from a woman aged 35 to 49 in good health and CMV-seropositive. Each CDR3 is given with its conserved first and last residue. The D gene is left open where the match is weak. Only some rows state a clone size, as once, few, many or a class for expanded clones.

CDR3aa	CDR3nt	abundance	d_gene	v_gene	j_gene
CAIGGRPHGEQFF	TGTGCCATCGGGGGGCGGCCCCATGGCGAGCAGTTCTTC	once	NA	TRBV27	TRBJ2-1
CASSLGGGSTDTQYF	TGTGCCAGCAGTTTGGGCGGGGGTAGCACAGATACGCAGTATTTT	NA	TRBD2	TRBV6-5	TRBJ2-3
CASNGGFYGNTIYF	TGTGCCAGCAACGGCGGATTTTATGGAAACACCATATATTTT	NA	NA	TRBV27	TRBJ1-3
CASSPDVGAGVDTEAFF	TGTGCCAGCAGCCCTGATGTGGGAGCCGGGGTAGACACTGAAGCTTTCTTT	few	NA	TRBV7-9	TRBJ1-1
CATSRDRVGSGELFF	TGTGCCACCAGCAGAGACAGGGTCGGATCCGGGGAGCTGTTTTTT	NA	NA	TRBV15	TRBJ2-2
CASQPRPGYSPLHF	TGTGCCAGCCAACCACGCCCGGGGTACTCACCCCTCCACTTT	NA	NA	TRBV5-6	TRBJ1-6
CASSEGGRETQYF	TGTGCCAGCAGTGAAGGGGGGCGGGAGACCCAGTACTTC	NA	NA	TRBV6-1	TRBJ2-5
CASTHRYQAFF	TGTGCCAGCACCCACAGGTATCAAGCTTTCTTT	NA	NA	TRBV6-1	TRBJ1-1
CASSYSILEGYTF	TGTGCCAGCAGTTACTCGATCTTAGAGGGCTACACCTTC	NA	NA	TRBV6-5	TRBJ1-2
CASSFGGAGDGYTF	TGTGCCAGCAGTTTTGGGGGGGCCGGAGATGGCTACACCTTC	NA	NA	TRBV27	TRBJ1-2
CAWSGSEKLFF	TGTGCCTGGAGTGGGAGTGAAAAACTGTTTTTT	NA	NA	TRBV30	TRBJ1-4
CASNREETQYF	TGTGCCAGCAACAGGGAAGAGACCCAGTACTTC	NA	NA	TRBV2	TRBJ2-5
CASSPGTGGGEAFF	TGTGCCAGCAGTCCCGGGACAGGTGGGGGCGAAGCTTTCTTT	NA	TRBD1	TRBV6-5	TRBJ1-1
CASSQEERGDTQYF	TGTGCCAGCAGCCAAGAAGAGCGGGGGGATACGCAGTATTTT	NA	TRBD2	TRBV14	TRBJ2-3
CASSYPGGLDTGELFF	TGTGCCAGCAGCTACCCAGGGGGATTGGACACCGGGGAGCTGTTTTTT	NA	TRBD1	TRBV7-3	TRBJ2-2
CAWTRGTGEHGYTF	TGTGCCTGGACCAGAGGGACAGGGGAGCATGGCTACACCTTC	once	TRBD1	TRBV30	TRBJ1-2
CASSVKGGNTIYF	TGTGCCAGCAGTGTCAAGGGGGGAAACACCATATATTTT	NA	NA	TRBV6-1	TRBJ1-3
CASSLGGYGANVLTF	TGTGCCAGCAGCTTAGGGGGGTACGGGGCCAACGTCCTGACTTTC	once	NA	TRBV7-3	TRBJ2-6
CASSFGGTYGYTF	TGTGCCAGCAGCTTTGGTGGGACTTATGGCTACACCTTC	NA	NA	TRBV5-5	TRBJ1-2
CSSSLDLLITDTQYF	TGTTCCAGCAGCTTAGACCTACTGATCACAGATACGCAGTATTTT	NA	NA	TRBV7-9	TRBJ2-3
CASSVRDRDYEQYF	TGTGCCAGCAGTGTCCGGGACAGGGACTACGAGCAGTACTTC	NA	TRBD1	TRBV27	TRBJ2-7
CASSTREAISTDTQYF	TGTGCCAGCAGCACTAGGGAAGCTATTAGCACAGATACGCAGTATTTT	NA	NA	TRBV4-2	TRBJ2-3
CASSLGSLQETQYF	TGCGCCAGCAGCTTGGGTAGCCTCCAAGAGACCCAGTACTTC	NA	NA	TRBV5-1	TRBJ2-5
CASISSGTRTEAFF	TGTGCCAGCATATCCTCCGGGACAAGGACTGAAGCTTTCTTT	NA	NA	TRBV5-4	TRBJ1-1
CASRQQGLISPLHF	TGTGCCAGCAGACAACAGGGATTAATTTCACCCCTCCACTTT	NA	NA	TRBV2	TRBJ1-6
CATWTGNTGELFF	TGTGCCACCTGGACAGGGAACACCGGGGAGCTGTTTTTT	NA	TRBD1	TRBV28	TRBJ2-2
CASSSDSGLREPSYGYTF	TGTGCCAGCAGCTCTGACTCTGGGCTACGGGAGCCGTCCTATGGCTACACCTTC	NA	NA	TRBV7-9	TRBJ1-2
CASRQEGGQINSPLHF	TGTGCCAGCAGACAGGAGGGGGGGCAGATCAATTCACCCCTCCACTTT	NA	NA	TRBV2	TRBJ1-6
CASSPQGSDSPLHF	TGCGCCAGCAGCCCCCAGGGTTCGGATTCACCCCTCCACTTT	NA	NA	TRBV5-1	TRBJ1-6
CASSFEGLNTEAFF	TGCGCCAGCAGCTTCGAGGGCCTGAACACTGAAGCTTTCTTT	NA	NA	TRBV5-1	TRBJ1-1
CASSRGQAEAFF	TGTGCCAGCAGCCGTGGGCAGGCAGAAGCTTTCTTT	NA	NA	TRBV7-8	TRBJ1-1
CASTLPGQGLETQYF	TGTGCCAGCACCCTTCCCGGGCAGGGACTCGAGACCCAGTACTTC	few	NA	TRBV7-2	TRBJ2-5
CASSRQGEAFF	TGTGCCAGCAGCCGACAGGGTGAAGCTTTCTTT	NA	TRBD1	TRBV6-5	TRBJ1-1
CASSLVPFRRGTNEKLFF	TGTGCCAGCAGCTTAGTTCCGTTCCGGCGCGGAACTAATGAAAAACTGTTTTTT	NA	NA	TRBV7-2	TRBJ1-4
CSTRQGNTEAFF	TGCAGCACACGACAGGGGAACACTGAAGCTTTCTTT	NA	TRBD1	TRBV29-1	TRBJ1-1
CASSERENQPQHF	TGTGCCAGCAGCGAGAGAGAAAATCAGCCCCAGCATTTT	NA	NA	TRBV2	TRBJ1-5
CASRTDINYGYTF	TGTGCCAGCAGGACGGACATTAACTATGGCTACACCTTC	few	NA	TRBV7-2	TRBJ1-2
CASKELQREAFF	TGTGCCAGCAAGGAGCTGCAGCGAGAGGCTTTCTTT	once	NA	TRBV6-1	TRBJ1-1
CAWSVKGQGDNQPQHF	TGTGCCTGGAGTGTGAAGGGACAGGGCGATAATCAGCCCCAGCATTTT	NA	TRBD1	TRBV30	TRBJ1-5
CASGRREGTEAFF	TGTGCCAGCGGGAGGAGGGAGGGGACTGAAGCTTTCTTT	NA	NA	TRBV2	TRBJ1-1
CASLLGTANTGELFF	TGTGCCAGCCTACTAGGGACAGCGAACACCGGGGAGCTGTTTTTT	NA	TRBD1	TRBV6-1	TRBJ2-2
CAGTAPTNNYGYTF	TGTGCCGGGACAGCGCCCACGAATAACTATGGCTACACCTTC	NA	TRBD1	TRBV7-2	TRBJ1-2
CASSATDRGRNSPLHF	TGTGCCAGTAGCGCAACCGACAGGGGACGGAATTCACCCCTCCACTTT	NA	TRBD1	TRBV19	TRBJ1-6
CASSLEGPPGGGELFF	TGCGCCAGCAGCTTGGAAGGACCCCCCGGAGGCGGGGAGCTGTTTTTT	NA	NA	TRBV5-1	TRBJ2-2
CASSSPPLGLAYEQYF	TGTGCCAGCAGCTCCCCCCCCCTGGGACTAGCCTACGAGCAGTACTTC	NA	TRBD2	TRBV7-2	TRBJ2-7
CASSQVRRGYTDTQYF	TGTGCCAGCAGCCAAGTGCGACGGGGATACACAGATACGCAGTATTTT	once	NA	TRBV14	TRBJ2-3
CSASPGHEQYF	TGCAGTGCTAGTCCTGGGCACGAGCAGTACTTC	NA	NA	TRBV20-1	TRBJ2-7
CASSLGGLENTIYF	TGCGCCAGCAGCTTGGGGGGGCTTGAAAACACCATATATTTT	NA	NA	TRBV5-1	TRBJ1-3
CASRTGTTNEKLFF	TGTGCCAGCAGGACAGGAACAACTAATGAAAAACTGTTTTTT	NA	NA	TRBV7-9	TRBJ1-4
CAISDWPGSGTGELFF	TGTGCCATCAGTGACTGGCCAGGGTCGGGCACCGGGGAGCTGTTTTTT	NA	NA	TRBV10-3	TRBJ2-2
CASSWRGGPNEQFF	TGTGCCAGCAGCTGGAGGGGGGGCCCGAATGAGCAGTTCTTC	few	NA	TRBV7-8	TRBJ2-1
CASSQGPGQREAFF	TGCGCCAGCAGCCAAGGCCCGGGACAGCGAGAAGCTTTCTTT	NA	TRBD1	TRBV4-1	TRBJ1-1
CAWSPDNSSQYF	TGTGCCTGGAGTCCGGACAATAGCAGTCAGTACTTC	NA	NA	TRBV30	TRBJ2-4
CASKTSEAYEQYF	TGTGCCTCAAAGACGAGCGAGGCCTACGAGCAGTACTTC	few	NA	TRBV10-3	TRBJ2-7
CANNYGAYEQYF	TGTGCCAACAATTACGGAGCATACGAGCAGTACTTC	NA	NA	TRBV6-6	TRBJ2-7
CAWSGASYSPLHF	TGTGCCTGGAGCGGAGCGAGCTATTCACCCCTCCACTTT	NA	NA	TRBV30	TRBJ1-6
CASSYPGQGGHTEAFF	TGTGCCAGCAGTTACCCAGGACAAGGCGGACACACTGAAGCTTTCTTT	NA	NA	TRBV6-6	TRBJ1-1
CASCEGLAGGKGDTQYF	TGTGCCAGCTGTGAGGGACTAGCGGGGGGGAAGGGAGATACGCAGTATTTT	NA	TRBD2	TRBV6-1	TRBJ2-3
CASSYSTSSYEQYF	TGTGCCAGCAGTTACAGCACGAGTTCCTACGAGCAGTACTTC	NA	NA	TRBV6-5	TRBJ2-7
CASSVQGGYGYTF	TGTGCCAGCAGCGTTCAAGGGGGCTATGGCTACACCTTC	NA	NA	TRBV9	TRBJ1-2